This note documents a single T cell receptor beta chain sequence. iRepertoire HTBI primers and Arm-PCR of CDR3 regions built TCR beta libraries. TCRdb used MiXCR to reprocess the multiplex PCR reads, holding one entry per CDR3 protein. The sample lists about 500,000 distinct CDR3 sequences, about a sixth occurring once. This entry belongs to a study of regulatory T cells in long-lasting Graves disease. Indicated time point: newly diagnosed GD, antithyroid drugs for less than 3 months. PBMC-extracted RNA yielded the TCR library. Separately, the same data were catalogued under a study of T cells in Graves' hyperthyroidism and ophthalmopathy.

The sequenced sample was peripheral blood mononuclear cells (PBMCs), obtained at new diagnosis, from a patient treated with antithyroid drugs. The TCR comes from a man aged 35 to 55 with Graves disease.

The CDR3 DNA reads as TGCAGCGTTGCTGCACAAGAGACCCAGTACTTC. It is translated as CSVAAQETQYF. This chain links TRBV29-1 with TRBJ2-5; no definite D call. The V gene lost 4 bases and the J gene lost 2 bases, with 5 bases spanning the gap. The germline V gene has CDR1 SQVTM and CDR2 ANQGSEA. The CDR3 runs 11 residues.